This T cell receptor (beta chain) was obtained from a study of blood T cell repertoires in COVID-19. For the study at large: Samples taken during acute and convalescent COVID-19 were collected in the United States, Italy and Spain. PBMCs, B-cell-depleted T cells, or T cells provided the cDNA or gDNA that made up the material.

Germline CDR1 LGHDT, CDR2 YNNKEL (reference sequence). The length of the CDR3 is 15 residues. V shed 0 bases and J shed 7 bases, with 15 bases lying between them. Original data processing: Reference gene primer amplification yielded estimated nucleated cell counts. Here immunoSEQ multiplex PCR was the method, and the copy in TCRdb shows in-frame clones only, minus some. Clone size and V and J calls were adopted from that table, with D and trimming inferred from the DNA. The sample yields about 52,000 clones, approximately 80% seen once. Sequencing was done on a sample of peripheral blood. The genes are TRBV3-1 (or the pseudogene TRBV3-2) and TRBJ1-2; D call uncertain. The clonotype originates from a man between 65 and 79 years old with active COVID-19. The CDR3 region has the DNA TGTGCCAGCAGCCAAGATACCTGGAGTTCCGGTGGCTACACCTTC. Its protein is CASSQDTWSSGGYTF.